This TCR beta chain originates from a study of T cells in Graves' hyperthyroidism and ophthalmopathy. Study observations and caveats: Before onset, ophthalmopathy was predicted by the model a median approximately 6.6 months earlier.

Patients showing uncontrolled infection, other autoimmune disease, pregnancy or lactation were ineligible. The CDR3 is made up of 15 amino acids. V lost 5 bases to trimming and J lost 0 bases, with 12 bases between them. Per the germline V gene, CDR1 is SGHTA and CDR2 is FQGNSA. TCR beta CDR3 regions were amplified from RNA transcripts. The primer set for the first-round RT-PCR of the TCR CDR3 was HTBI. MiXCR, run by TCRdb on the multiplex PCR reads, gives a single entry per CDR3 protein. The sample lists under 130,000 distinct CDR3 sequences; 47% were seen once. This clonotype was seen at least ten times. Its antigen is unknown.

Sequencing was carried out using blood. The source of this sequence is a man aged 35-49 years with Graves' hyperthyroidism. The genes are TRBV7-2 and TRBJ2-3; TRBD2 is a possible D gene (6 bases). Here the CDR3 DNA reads TGTGCCAGCAGCCTGGGACTTCCTAGCACAGATACGCAGTATTTT. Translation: CASSLGLPSTDTQYF.